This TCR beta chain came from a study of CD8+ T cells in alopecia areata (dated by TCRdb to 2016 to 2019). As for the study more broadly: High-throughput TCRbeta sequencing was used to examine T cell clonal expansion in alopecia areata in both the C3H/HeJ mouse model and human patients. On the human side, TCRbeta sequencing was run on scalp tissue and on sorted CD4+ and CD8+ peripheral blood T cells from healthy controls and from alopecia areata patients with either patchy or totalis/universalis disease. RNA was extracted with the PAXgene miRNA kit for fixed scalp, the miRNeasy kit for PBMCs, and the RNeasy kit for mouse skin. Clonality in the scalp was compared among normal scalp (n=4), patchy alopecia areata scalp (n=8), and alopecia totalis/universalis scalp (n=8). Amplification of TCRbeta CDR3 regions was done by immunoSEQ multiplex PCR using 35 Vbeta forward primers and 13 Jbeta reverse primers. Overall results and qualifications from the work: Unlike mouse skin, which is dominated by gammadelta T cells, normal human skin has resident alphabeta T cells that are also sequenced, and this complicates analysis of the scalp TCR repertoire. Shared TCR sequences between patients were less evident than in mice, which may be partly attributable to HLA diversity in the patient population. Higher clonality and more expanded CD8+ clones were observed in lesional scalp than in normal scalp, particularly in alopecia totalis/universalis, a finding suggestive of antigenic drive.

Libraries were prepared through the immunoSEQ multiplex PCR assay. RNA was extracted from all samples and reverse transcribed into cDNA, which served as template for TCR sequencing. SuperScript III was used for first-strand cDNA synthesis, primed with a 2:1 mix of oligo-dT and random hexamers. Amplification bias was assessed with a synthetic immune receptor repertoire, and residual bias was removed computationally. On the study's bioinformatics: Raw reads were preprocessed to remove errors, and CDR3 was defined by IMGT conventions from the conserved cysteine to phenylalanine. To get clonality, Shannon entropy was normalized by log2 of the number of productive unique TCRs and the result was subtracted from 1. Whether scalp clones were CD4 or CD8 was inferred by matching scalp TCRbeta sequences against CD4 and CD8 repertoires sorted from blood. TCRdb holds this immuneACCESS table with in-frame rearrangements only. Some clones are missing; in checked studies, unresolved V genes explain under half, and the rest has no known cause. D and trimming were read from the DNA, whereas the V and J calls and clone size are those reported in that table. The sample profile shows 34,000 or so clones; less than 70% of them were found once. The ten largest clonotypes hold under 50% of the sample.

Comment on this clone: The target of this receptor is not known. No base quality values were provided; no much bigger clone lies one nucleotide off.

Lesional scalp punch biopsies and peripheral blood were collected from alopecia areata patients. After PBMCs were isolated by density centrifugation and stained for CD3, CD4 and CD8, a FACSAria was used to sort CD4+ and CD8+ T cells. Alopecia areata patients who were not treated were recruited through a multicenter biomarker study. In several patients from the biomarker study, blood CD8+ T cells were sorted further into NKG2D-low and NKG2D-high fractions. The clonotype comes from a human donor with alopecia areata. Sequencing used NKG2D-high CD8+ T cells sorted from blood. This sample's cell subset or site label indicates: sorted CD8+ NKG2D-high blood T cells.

The CDR3 loop reads CASSSDTFYEQYF. The DNA is as follows: TGTGCCAGCAGCTCGGACACATTCTACGAGCAGTACTTC. In this chain, TRBV5-6 is recombined with TRBJ2-7; the D gene is possibly TRBD1, with 5 bases matching. Looking up the germline V gene yields CDR1 SGHDT and CDR2 YYEEEE. Taken from cysteine to phenylalanine, the CDR3 has 13 residues. Only the CDR3 DNA stays, 39 bases, in frame from base 1. Trimming costs V 3 bases and J 3 bases, and their ends lie 10 bases apart.